These 10 T cell receptor beta chains share one sample of origin, sequenced in a study of blood T cell repertoires in COVID-19. Method: immunoSEQ multiplex PCR; TCRdb's copy keeps in-frame clones and lacks some. This table holds about 250,000 clones, more than 75% found once. Sequencing input: peripheral blood. Receptors originate from a woman between 40 and 55 years old who had recovered from COVID-19.

The chain combines TRBV11-2 with TRBJ2-7; TRBD1 matches 10 bases. CDR3 length: 15 residues. CDR1 and CDR2 from the germline V gene are SGHAT and FQNNGV. Germline trimming cut 1 base from V and 2 bases from J; bases unmatched to any gene: 2. This CDR3 reads CASSLAGQGAYEQYF. CDR3 bases: TGTGCCAGCAGCTTAGCTGGACAGGGGGCCTACGAGCAGTACTTC.

The rearrangement uses TRBV30 and TRBJ1-6; the D gene is possibly TRBD1 (6 bases). V shed 3 bases and J shed 5 bases, with 14 bases lying between them. This CDR3 is 15 amino acids long. CDR1 GTSNPN and CDR2 SVGIG come from the germline V gene (reference sequence). DNA of the CDR3: TGTGCCTGGAGAGCCACGGGACACAATAATTCACCCCTCCACTTT. Protein product: CAWRATGHNNSPLHF.

The rearrangement joins TRBV19 to TRBJ1-1; possibly TRBD1 for D (6 bases). V was pared by 2 bases and J by 5 bases, with 27 bases between. The CDR3 has 19 residues. Germline V lookup: CDR1 LNHDA, CDR2 SQIVND (reference sequence). CDR3 bases: TGTGCCAGTAGTATAAGGGTCGTGGTGACAGGCCCCGAGGGGACTGAAGCTTTCTTT. It yields the protein CASSIRVVVTGPEGTEAFF. Complete variable domain (other parts from reference TRBV19 and TRBJ1-1): DGGITQSPKYLFRKEGQNVTLSCEQNLNHDAMYWYRQDPGQGLRLIYYSQIVNDFQKGDIAEGYSVSREKKESFPLTVTSAQKNPTAFYLCASSIRVVVTGPEGTEAFFGQGTRLTVV.

This rearrangement joins TRBV19 to TRBJ2-7; D is uncertain. V gave up 3 bases and J gave up 2 bases, with 14 bases separating them. The germline CDR1 and CDR2 sequences are LNHDA and SQIVND (reference sequence). The CDR3 extends over 15 amino acids. The CDR3: CASSMGGGAAYEQYF. The CDR3 coding sequence is TGTGCCAGTAGTATGGGTGGCGGCGCCGCCTACGAGCAGTACTTC.

In this sample, this clone turned up once. V is TRBV5-1 and J is TRBJ2-2; tentatively, D is TRBD2 (5 bases). V was clipped by 0 bases and J by 5 bases, with 8 bases between them. Germline V gene data show CDR1 as SGHRS and CDR2 as YFSETQ. CDR3 length equals 14 residues. CDR3: CASSLAGRTGELFF. CDR3 nucleotides: TGCGCCAGCAGCTTGGCGGGAAGGACCGGGGAGCTGTTTTTT. The entire variable domain, with the rest obtained from reference TRBV5-1 and TRBJ2-2, is as follows: KAGVTQTPRYLIKTRGQQVTLSCSPISGHRSVSWYQQTPGQGLQFLFEYFSETQRNKGNFPGRFSGRQFSNSRSEMNVSTLELGDSALYLCASSLAGRTGELFFGEGSRLTVL.

The sample holds a few counts of this clone. J is TRBJ1-2 and V is TRBV27; perhaps TRBD1 as D (6 bases). The germline gives CDR1 MNHEY, CDR2 SMNVEV (reference sequence). CDR3 size: 13 residues. V shed 6 bases and J shed 4 bases, with 12 bases lying between them. The CDR3 sequence is CASSSGVVYGYTF. CDR3 DNA sequence: TGTGCCAGCAGCTCAGGGGTGGTCTATGGCTACACCTTC.

The CDR3, as DNA: TGTGCCAGCAGCTTGTTGGGGGCTTGGGAGACCCAGTACTTC. Its protein product is CASSLLGAWETQYF. The chain couples TRBV7-9 to TRBJ2-5; D possibly corresponds to TRBD1 (6 bases). V was clipped by 3 bases and J by 5 bases, with 13 bases between them. CDR3 length equals 14 residues. Germline V gene sequence: CDR1 SEHNR, CDR2 FQNEAQ (reference sequence).

V is TRBV6-4 and J is TRBJ1-2, with 7 bases matching TRBD1. The trim removed 4 bases at V and 4 bases at J, leaving 0 bases unmatched. Germline CDR1 MRHNA, CDR2 SNTAGT. The CDR3 extends over 12 amino acids. The CDR3 DNA reads as TGTGCCAGCAGTGCAGGGGGCTATGGCTACACCTTC. Its translation: CASSAGGYGYTF.

The gene calls are TRBV6-5 and TRBJ2-1, with 8 bases lining up with TRBD2. V was pared by 6 bases and J by 5 bases, with 9 bases of the junction left unmatched. This CDR3 is 15 amino acids long. Germline values: CDR1 MNHEY, CDR2 SVGAGI. CDR3 loop: CASRPPGLDHNEQFF. The DNA of the CDR3 is TGTGCCAGCAGGCCACCGGGACTAGACCACAATGAGCAGTTCTTC.

The V call is TRBV2, the J call TRBJ2-1; 11 bases are shared with TRBD2. Germline V gene sequence: CDR1 SNHLY, CDR2 FYNNEI. The length of the CDR3 is 17 residues. V lost 3 bases and J lost 8; bases outside the gene matches: 12. CDR3 bases: TGTGCCAGCAGTGACCTGGGGACTAGCGGAGTGGGGTATGAGCAGTTCTTC. It yields the protein CASSDLGTSGVGYEQFF. Drawing the rest from reference TRBV2 and TRBJ2-1, the complete variable domain is EPEVTQTPSHQVTQMGQEVILRCVPISNHLYFYWYRQILGQKVEFLVSFYNNEISEKSEIFDDQFSVERPDGSNFTLKIRSTKLEDSAMYFCASSDLGTSGVGYEQFFGPGTRLTVL.